This TCR beta chain was profiled in a study of T cells in Graves' hyperthyroidism and ophthalmopathy. Broader study findings: Researchers report that a 13 V-J model separated ophthalmopathy from stable hyperthyroidism. Blood held most thyroid clonotypes expanded above 0.001 frequency.

PBMCs were derived from 9.5 to 10 ml fresh peripheral blood. The TCR beta CDR3 regions underwent amplification using RNA transcripts as the source. An initial round of RT-PCR targeting the TCR CDR3 relied on the HTBI primer set. TCRdb used MiXCR to reprocess the multiplex PCR reads, holding one entry per CDR3 protein. In the table there are hundreds of thousands of distinct CDR3 sequences, around 39% of which are singletons. Germline V gene lookup returns CDR1 SQVTM and CDR2 ANQGSEA. The junction had 2 bases not matched to a gene; V was cut back by 7 bases and J by 5 bases. The CDR3 covers 11 residues. This clonotype appeared many times. Its antigen is currently unknown.

The chain uses TRBV29-1 and TRBJ2-5, with 9 bases fitting TRBD2. The material sequenced was blood. This clonotype was obtained from a man between 18 and 29 years old with Graves' hyperthyroidism. CDR3 loop: CSGTSGETQYF. The CDR3 region has the DNA TGCAGCGGTACTAGCGGGGAGACCCAGTACTTC.